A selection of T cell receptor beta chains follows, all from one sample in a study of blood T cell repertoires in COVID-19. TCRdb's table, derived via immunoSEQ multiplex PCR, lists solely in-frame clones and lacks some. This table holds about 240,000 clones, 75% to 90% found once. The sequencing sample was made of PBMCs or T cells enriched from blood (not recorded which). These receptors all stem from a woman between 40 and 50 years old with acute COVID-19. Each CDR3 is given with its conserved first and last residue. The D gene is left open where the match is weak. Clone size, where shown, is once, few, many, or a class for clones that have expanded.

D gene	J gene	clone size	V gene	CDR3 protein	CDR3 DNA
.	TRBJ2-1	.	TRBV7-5	CVRSPETSGRCHEQFF	TGTGTCAGAAGCCCAGAGACTAGCGGGAGGTGCCATGAGCAGTTCTTC
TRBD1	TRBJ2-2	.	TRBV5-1	CASSLGQGGTGELFF	TGCGCCAGCAGCTTAGGACAGGGTGGGACCGGGGAGCTGTTTTTT
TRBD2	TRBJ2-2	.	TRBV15	CATSRDPGGRARELFF	TGTGCCACCAGCAGAGATCCGGGCGGGAGGGCCAGGGAGCTGTTTTTT
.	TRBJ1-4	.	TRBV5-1	CASSFSSGNNEKLFF	TGCGCCAGCAGCTTCTCGTCCGGGAACAATGAAAAACTGTTTTTT
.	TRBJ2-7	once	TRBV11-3	CASTPGASSYEQYF	TGTGCCAGCACCCCGGGAGCGAGCTCCTACGAGCAGTACTTC
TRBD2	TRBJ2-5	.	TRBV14	CASSRGLARFETQYF	TGTGCCAGCAGCCGGGGACTAGCTAGGTTTGAGACCCAGTACTTC
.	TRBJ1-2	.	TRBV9	CASSVAGDSHYGYTF	TGTGCCAGCAGCGTAGCCGGGGATTCCCACTATGGCTACACCTTC
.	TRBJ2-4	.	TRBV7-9	CASSTDSIKNIQYF	TGTGCCAGCAGCACAGACAGCATCAAAAACATTCAGTACTTC
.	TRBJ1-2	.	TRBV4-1	CASSHGTEYGYTF	TGCGCCAGCAGCCACGGTACCGAATATGGCTACACCTTC
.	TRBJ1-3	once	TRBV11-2	CASSLVGEVSRNTIYF	TGTGCCAGCAGCTTAGTAGGGGAAGTATCGAGAAACACCATATATTTT
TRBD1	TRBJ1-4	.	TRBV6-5	CASSYGQGDEKLFF	TGTGCCAGCAGTTACGGGCAGGGGGATGAAAAACTGTTTTTT
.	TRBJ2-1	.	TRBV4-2	CASSQVTGKQFF	TGTGCCAGCAGCCAAGTCACCGGGAAGCAGTTCTTC
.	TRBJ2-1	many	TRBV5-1	CASSLGEGDGFNEQFF	TGCGCCAGCAGCTTGGGCGAGGGGGACGGCTTCAATGAGCAGTTCTTC
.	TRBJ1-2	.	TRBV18	CASSPGGGTGYGYTF	TGTGCCAGCTCGCCAGGCGGAGGAACGGGCTATGGCTACACCTTC
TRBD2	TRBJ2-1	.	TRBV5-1	CASSPGTSGGSSYNEQFF	TGCGCCAGCAGCCCGGGGACTAGCGGGGGAAGCTCCTACAATGAGCAGTTCTTC
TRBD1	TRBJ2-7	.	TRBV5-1	CASSREGAIEQYF	TGCGCCAGCAGCCGAGAGGGGGCAATCGAGCAGTACTTC
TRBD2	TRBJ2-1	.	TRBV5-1	CASNPGLAGVNEQFF	TGCGCCAGCAATCCGGGACTAGCGGGAGTTAATGAGCAGTTCTTC
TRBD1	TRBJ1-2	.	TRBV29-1	CSVVSDRGEGGYTF	TGCAGCGTTGTCTCGGACAGGGGGGAAGGTGGCTACACCTTC
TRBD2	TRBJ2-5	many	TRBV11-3	CASSDGTIQETQYF	TGTGCCAGCAGCGACGGGACTATACAAGAGACCCAGTACTTC
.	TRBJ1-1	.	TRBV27	CASSSPQRGLRTEAFF	TGTGCCAGCAGTTCCCCTCAGCGGGGACTGAGGACTGAAGCTTTCTTT
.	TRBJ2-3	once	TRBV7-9	CASSVTQGGSDTQYF	TGTGCCAGCAGCGTCACCCAGGGAGGCTCAGATACGCAGTATTTT
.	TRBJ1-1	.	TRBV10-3	CAISDSGLNMNTEAFF	TGTGCCATCAGTGACTCAGGGTTGAACATGAACACTGAAGCTTTCTTT
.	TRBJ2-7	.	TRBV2	CASRGTRNYEQYF	TGTGCCAGCAGGGGGACACGGAACTACGAGCAGTACTTC
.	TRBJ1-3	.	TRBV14	CASSQKRGTIYF	TGTGCCAGCAGCCAAAAAAGGGGCACCATATATTTT
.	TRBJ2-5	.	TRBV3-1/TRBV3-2	CASSQVPGRETQYF	TGTGCCAGCAGCCAAGTTCCGGGAAGGGAGACCCAGTACTTC
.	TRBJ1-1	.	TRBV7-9	CALSVGETEAFF	TGTGCCCTTTCGGTTGGGGAGACTGAAGCTTTCTTT
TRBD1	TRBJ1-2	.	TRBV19	CASSNRDRGYGYTF	TGTGCCAGTAGTAACCGGGACAGGGGCTATGGCTACACCTTC
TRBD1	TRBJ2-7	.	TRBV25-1	CASSDGTGKLYEQYF	TGTGCCAGCAGTGACGGGACAGGAAAGCTCTACGAGCAGTACTTC
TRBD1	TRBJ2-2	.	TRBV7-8	CASSLRQGAVTGELFF	TGTGCCAGCAGCCTACGGCAGGGGGCGGTCACCGGGGAGCTGTTTTTT
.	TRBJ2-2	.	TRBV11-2	CASSLIVGSTNTGELFF	TGTGCCAGCAGTCTCATAGTCGGGAGCACGAACACCGGGGAGCTGTTTTTT
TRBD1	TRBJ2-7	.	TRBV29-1	CSVMDRAYEQYF	TGCAGCGTAATGGACAGGGCCTACGAGCAGTACTTC
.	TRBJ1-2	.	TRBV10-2	CASSGTANYGYTF	TGCGCCAGCAGTGGGACAGCTAACTATGGCTACACCTTC
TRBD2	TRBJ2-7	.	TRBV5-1	CASSPRTSGTYEQYF	TGCGCCAGCAGCCCGCGGACTAGCGGAACCTACGAGCAGTACTTC
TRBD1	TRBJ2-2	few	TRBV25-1	CASSESSGGPGELFF	TGTGCCAGCAGTGAATCTTCAGGGGGACCCGGGGAGCTGTTTTTT
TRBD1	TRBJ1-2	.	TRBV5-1	CASSVKRQGADSNGYTF	TGCGCCAGCAGCGTAAAAAGACAGGGGGCGGATTCCAATGGCTACACCTTC
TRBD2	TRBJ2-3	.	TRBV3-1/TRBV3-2	CASSPLAGESTDTQYF	TGTGCCAGCAGCCCACTAGCGGGAGAGAGCACAGATACGCAGTATTTT
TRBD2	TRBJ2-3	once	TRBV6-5	CASSYRAGGTDTQYF	TGTGCCAGCAGTTACCGAGCGGGGGGTACAGATACGCAGTATTTT
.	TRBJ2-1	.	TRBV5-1	CASSLSSGWAYNEQFF	TGCGCCAGCAGCTTGTCTTCGGGATGGGCCTACAATGAGCAGTTCTTC
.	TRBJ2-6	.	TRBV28	CASSLLIMGGRNVLTF	TGTGCCAGCAGTTTATTGATTATGGGGGGACGCAACGTCCTGACTTTC
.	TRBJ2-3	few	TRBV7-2	CASTPLATLHTQYF	TGTGCCAGCACCCCACTAGCTACCCTACATACGCAGTATTTT
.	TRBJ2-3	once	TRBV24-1	CATSDLETSTDTQYF	TGTGCCACCAGTGACTTAGAGACTAGCACAGATACGCAGTATTTT
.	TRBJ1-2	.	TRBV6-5	CASKPTGGNYGYTF	TGTGCCAGCAAGCCGACGGGCGGGAACTATGGCTACACCTTC
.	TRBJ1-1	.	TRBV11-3	CASSPRPGQPRNTEAFF	TGTGCCAGCAGCCCCCGCCCCGGACAACCACGGAACACTGAAGCTTTCTTT
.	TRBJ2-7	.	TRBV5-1	CASSPPSATPYEQYF	TGCGCCAGCAGCCCCCCTAGCGCAACTCCCTACGAGCAGTACTTC
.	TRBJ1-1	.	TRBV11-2	CASSLGGGSNTEAFF	TGTGCCAGCAGCTTAGGGGGAGGGAGTAACACTGAAGCTTTCTTT
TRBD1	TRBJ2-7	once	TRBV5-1	CASSTGQGLDEQYF	TGCGCCAGCAGCACAGGACAGGGCTTAGACGAGCAGTACTTC
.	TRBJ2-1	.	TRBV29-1	CSALKDPWAGYNEQFF	TGCAGCGCACTGAAGGACCCATGGGCGGGCTACAATGAGCAGTTCTTC
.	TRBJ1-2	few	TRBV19	CASSTRDGRNYGYTF	TGTGCCAGTAGTACGCGGGACGGTCGAAACTATGGCTACACCTTC
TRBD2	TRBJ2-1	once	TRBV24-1	CATSGVDSPGLAGVKEQFF	TGTGCCACCAGTGGGGTAGACAGCCCGGGACTAGCGGGAGTAAAGGAGCAGTTCTTC
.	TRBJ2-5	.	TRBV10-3	CAISDDGWARGDETQYF	TGTGCCATCAGTGATGATGGGTGGGCTAGGGGCGATGAGACCCAGTACTTC
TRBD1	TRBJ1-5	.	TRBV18	CASSSTGGRVSGQPQHF	TGTGCCAGCTCATCGACAGGGGGCCGAGTCTCTGGTCAGCCCCAGCATTTT